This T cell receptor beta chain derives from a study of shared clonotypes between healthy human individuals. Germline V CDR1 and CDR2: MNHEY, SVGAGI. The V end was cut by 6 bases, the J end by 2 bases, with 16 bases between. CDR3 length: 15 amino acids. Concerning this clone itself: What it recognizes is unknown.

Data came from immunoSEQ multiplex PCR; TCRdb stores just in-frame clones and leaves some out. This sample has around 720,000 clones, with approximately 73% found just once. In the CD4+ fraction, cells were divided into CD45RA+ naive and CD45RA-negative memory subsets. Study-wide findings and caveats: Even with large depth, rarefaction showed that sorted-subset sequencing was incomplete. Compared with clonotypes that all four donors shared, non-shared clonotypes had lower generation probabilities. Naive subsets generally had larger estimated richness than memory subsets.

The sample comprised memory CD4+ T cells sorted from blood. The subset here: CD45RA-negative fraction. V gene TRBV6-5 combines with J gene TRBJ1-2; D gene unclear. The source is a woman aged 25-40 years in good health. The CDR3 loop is CASRTASTKNYGYTF. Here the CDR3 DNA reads TGTGCCAGCAGGACTGCCTCGACTAAGAACTATGGCTACACCTTC.